This record looks at one TCR beta chain sequence and its context. This sample is drawn from a study of blood T cell repertoires in COVID-19. Study at large: PBMCs, B-cell-depleted T cells, or T cells provided the cDNA or gDNA that made up the material.

The Seattle patients, enrolled during active infection, were followed longitudinally. Unmatched junction bases numbered 12, after V lost 0 bases and J lost 3 bases. The CDR3 sequence is 19 residues long. Germline V CDR1 and CDR2: MGHRA, YSYEKL. Sequencing used immunoSEQ multiplex PCR; TCRdb keeps in-frame clones, though not all of them. The table has roughly 340,000 clones, 89% seen once; the top ten hold under 4%. V usage is TRBV4-1 and J usage is TRBJ2-1; TRBD2 aligns across 9 bases. The sequence was collected from a woman aged 25-40 years with COVID-19, enrolled during active disease. Sequencing was carried out using peripheral blood. The CDR3 here is CASSQDRAGGIRRYNEQFF. DNA for the CDR3: TGCGCCAGCAGCCAAGATCGTGCGGGAGGGATAAGGCGCTACAATGAGCAGTTCTTC.